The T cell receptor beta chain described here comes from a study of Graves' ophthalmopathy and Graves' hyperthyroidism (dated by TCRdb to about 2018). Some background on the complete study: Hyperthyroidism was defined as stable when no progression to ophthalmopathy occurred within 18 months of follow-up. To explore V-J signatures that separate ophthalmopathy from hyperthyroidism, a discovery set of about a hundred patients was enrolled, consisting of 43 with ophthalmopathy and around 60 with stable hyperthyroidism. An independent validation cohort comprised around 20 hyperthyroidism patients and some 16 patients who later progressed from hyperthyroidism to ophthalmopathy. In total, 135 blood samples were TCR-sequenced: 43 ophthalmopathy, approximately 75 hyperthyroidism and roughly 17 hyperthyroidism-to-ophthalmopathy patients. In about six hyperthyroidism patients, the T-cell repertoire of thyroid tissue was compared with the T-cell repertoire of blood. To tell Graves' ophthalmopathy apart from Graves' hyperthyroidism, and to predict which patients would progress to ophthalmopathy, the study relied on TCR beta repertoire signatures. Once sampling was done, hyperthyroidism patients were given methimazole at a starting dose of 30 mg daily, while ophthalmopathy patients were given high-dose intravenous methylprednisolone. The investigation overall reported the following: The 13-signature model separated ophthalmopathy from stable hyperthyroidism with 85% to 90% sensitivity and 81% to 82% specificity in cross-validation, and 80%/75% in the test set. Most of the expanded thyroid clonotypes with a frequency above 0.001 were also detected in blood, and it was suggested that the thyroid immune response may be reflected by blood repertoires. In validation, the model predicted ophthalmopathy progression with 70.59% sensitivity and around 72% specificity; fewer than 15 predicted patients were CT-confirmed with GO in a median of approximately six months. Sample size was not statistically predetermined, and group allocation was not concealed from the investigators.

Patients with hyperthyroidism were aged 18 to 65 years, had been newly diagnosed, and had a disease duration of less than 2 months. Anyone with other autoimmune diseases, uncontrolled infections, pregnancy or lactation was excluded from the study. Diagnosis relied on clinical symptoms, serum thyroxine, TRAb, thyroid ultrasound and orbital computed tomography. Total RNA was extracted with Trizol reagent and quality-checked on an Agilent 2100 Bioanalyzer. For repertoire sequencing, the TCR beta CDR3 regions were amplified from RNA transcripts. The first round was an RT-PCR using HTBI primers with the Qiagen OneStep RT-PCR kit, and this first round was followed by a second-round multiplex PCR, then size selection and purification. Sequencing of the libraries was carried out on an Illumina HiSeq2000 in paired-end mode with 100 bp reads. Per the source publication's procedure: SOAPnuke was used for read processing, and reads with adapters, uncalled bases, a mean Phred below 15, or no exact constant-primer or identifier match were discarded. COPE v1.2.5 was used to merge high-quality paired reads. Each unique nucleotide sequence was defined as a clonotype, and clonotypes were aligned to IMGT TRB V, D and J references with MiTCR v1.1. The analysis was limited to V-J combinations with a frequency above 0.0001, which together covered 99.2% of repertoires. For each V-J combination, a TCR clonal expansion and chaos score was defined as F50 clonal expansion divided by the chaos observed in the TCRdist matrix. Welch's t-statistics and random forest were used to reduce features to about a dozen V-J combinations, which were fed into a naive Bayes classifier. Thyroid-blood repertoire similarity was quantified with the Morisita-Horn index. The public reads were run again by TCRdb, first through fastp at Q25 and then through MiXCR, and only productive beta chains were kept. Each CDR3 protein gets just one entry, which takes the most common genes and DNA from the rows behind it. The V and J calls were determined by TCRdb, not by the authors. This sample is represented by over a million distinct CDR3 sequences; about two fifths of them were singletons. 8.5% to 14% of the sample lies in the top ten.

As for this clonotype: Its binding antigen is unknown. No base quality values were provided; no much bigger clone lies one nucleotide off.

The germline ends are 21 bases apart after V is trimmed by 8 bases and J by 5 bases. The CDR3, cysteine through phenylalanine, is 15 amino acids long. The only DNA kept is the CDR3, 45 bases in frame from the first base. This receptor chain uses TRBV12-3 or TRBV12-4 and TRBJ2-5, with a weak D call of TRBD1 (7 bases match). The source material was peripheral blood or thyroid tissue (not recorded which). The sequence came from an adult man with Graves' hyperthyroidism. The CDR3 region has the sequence CASGGDSGYGETQYF. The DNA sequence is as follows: TGTGCCAGCGGAGGGGACAGCGGCTACGGTGAGACCCAGTACTTC.